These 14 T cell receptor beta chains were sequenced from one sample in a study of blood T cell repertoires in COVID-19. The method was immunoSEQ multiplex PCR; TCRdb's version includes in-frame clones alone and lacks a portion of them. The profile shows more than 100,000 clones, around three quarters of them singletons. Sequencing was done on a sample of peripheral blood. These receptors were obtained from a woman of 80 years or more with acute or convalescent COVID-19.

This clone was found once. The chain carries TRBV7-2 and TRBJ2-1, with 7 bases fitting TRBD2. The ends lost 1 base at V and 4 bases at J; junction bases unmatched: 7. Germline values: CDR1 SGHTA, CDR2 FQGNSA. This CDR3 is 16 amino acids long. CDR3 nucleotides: TGTGCCAGCAGCTTAGGGCTCGGGGGGACTTACAATGAGCAGTTCTTC. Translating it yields CASSLGLGGTYNEQFF.

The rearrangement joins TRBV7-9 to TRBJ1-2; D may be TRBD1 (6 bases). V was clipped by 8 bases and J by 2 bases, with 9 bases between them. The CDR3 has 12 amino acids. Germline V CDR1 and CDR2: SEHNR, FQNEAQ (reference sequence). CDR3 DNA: TGTGCCAGCTCGACAGGCAACTATGGCTACACCTTC. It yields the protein CASSTGNYGYTF.

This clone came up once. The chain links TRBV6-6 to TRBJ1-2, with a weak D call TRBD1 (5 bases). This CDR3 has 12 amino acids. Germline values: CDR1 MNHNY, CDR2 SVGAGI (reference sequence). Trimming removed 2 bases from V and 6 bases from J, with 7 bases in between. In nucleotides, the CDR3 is TGTGCCAGCAGTTACGTCAGGGATGGCTACACCTTC. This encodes CASSYVRDGYTF.

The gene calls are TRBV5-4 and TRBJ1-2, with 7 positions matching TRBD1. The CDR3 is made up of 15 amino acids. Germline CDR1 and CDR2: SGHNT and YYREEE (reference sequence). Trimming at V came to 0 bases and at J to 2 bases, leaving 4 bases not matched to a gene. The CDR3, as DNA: TGTGCCAGCAGCTTGGCAGGGGGATTAAACTATGGCTACACCTTC. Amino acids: CASSLAGGLNYGYTF.

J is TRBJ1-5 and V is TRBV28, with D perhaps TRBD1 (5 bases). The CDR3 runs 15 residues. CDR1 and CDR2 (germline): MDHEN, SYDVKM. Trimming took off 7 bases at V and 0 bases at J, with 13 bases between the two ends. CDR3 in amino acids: CASTLRGNSNQPQHF. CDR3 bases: TGTGCCAGCACTCTAAGGGGAAATAGCAATCAGCCCCAGCATTTT.

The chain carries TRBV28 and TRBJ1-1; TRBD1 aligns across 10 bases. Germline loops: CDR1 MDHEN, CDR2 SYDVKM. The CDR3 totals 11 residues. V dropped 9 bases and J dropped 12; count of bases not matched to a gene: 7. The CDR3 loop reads CASMTGGGSFF. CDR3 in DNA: TGTGCCAGTATGACAGGGGGCGGGTCTTTCTTT.

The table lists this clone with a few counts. The CDR3 bases are TGCGCCAGCAGTCAACCCCCCAACAGGGTCGCGTCTGAAAAACTGTTTTTT. Translation: CASSQPPNRVASEKLFF. The rearrangement uses TRBV23-1 and TRBJ1-4, with D possibly being TRBD1 (6 bases). TRBV23-1 is an open reading frame whose function is uncertain. The CDR3 is made up of 17 amino acids. The V end was cut by 2 bases, the J end by 7 bases, with 20 bases between.

The DNA of the CDR3 is TGTGCCAGATACAGGGGGCACACCGGGGAGCTGTTTTTT. Its protein is CARYRGHTGELFF. The rearrangement links TRBV19 to TRBJ2-2; 9 bases align to TRBD1. V was clipped by 9 bases and J by 3 bases; unmatched bases: 2. This CDR3 region has 13 residues. Germline-derived CDR1 and CDR2 are LNHDA and SQIVND (reference sequence).

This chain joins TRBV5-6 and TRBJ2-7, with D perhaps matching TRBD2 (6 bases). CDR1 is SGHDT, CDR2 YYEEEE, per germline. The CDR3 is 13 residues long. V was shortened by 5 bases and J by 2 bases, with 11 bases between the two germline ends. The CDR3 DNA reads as TGTGCCAGCAGGGCGGGAAACACCTACGAGCAGTACTTC. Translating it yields CASRAGNTYEQYF.

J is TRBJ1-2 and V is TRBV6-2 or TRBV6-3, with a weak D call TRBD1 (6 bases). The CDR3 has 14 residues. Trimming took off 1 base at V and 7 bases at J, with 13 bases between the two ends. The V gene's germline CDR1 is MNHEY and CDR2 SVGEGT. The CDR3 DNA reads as TGTGCCAGCAGTTACTGGGGGCAATCAGGTGGCTACACCTTC. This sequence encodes CASSYWGQSGGYTF.

In nucleotides, the CDR3 is TGCGCCAGCAGCTTCCGCGGGAGTTACAATGAGCAGTTCTTC. It yields the protein CASSFRGSYNEQFF. The J gene is TRBJ2-1, the V gene TRBV5-1, with 7 nucleotides matching TRBD2. This CDR3 is 14 amino acids long. The trim removed 2 bases at V and 4 bases at J, leaving 3 bases unmatched. The germline CDR1 and CDR2 sequences are SGHRS and YFSETQ.

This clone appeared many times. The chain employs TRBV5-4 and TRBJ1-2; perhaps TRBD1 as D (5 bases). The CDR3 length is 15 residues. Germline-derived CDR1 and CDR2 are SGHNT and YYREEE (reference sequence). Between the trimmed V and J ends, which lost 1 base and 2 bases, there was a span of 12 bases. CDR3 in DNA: TGTGCCAGCAGCTTGCGCTTCTGGACAAACTATGGCTACACCTTC. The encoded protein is CASSLRFWTNYGYTF.

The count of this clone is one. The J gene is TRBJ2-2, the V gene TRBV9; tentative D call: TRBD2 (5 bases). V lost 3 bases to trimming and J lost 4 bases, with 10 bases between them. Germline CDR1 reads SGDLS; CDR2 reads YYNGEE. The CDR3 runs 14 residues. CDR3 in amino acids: CASSAGIPTGELFF. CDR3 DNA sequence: TGTGCCAGCAGCGCCGGGATCCCCACCGGGGAGCTGTTTTTT.

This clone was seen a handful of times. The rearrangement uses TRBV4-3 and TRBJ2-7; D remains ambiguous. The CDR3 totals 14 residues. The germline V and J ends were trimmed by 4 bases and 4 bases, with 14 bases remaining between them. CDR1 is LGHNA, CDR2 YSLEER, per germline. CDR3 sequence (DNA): TGCGCCAGCAGCCCATTTGGTGGAGCGTACGAGCAGTACTTC. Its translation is CASSPFGGAYEQYF.